This T cell receptor (beta chain) was recorded in a study of regulatory T cells in long-lasting Graves disease. Background on the study: The study counted Graves' disease as persistent given over 5 years of antithyroid drugs and positive TSH receptor antibodies. Regarding the study as a whole: Among samples with persistent disease, TRBV28, TRBJ1-2 and TRBJ2-5 were favored.

In this sample, this clonotype turned up a few times. The antigen remains undetermined. V lost 5 bases and J lost 0; bases outside the gene matches: 11. This CDR3 region has 18 residues. The germline gives CDR1 LNHDA, CDR2 SQIVND (reference sequence). HTBI primers from iRepertoire and Arm-PCR of CDR3 regions yielded the TCR beta libraries. TCRdb called the multiplex PCR reads again in MiXCR, with one record for every CDR3 protein. Of hundreds of thousands of distinct CDR3 sequences listed, 20% to 25% are singletons. Time point of the sample: persistent/refractory GD, antithyroid drugs over 5 years with positive TRAb. PBMC-extracted RNA yielded the TCR library. Patient provenance is recorded as an endocrinology department in Xi'an, China.

The origin of this receptor is a female donor with Graves disease. This material consisted of peripheral blood mononuclear cells (PBMCs), taken when the disease was refractory, from a patient treated with antithyroid drugs. The rearrangement uses TRBV19 and TRBJ2-7, with 12 bases fitting TRBD2. CDR3 amino acids: CASSATGTSGSSSYEQYF. The DNA of the CDR3 is TGTGCCAGTAGTGCCACCGGGACTAGCGGGTCGAGCTCCTACGAGCAGTACTTC. The full variable domain, in which reference TRBV19 and TRBJ2-7 provide the parts outside the CDR3, is DGGITQSPKYLFRKEGQNVTLSCEQNLNHDAMYWYRQDPGQGLRLIYYSQIVNDFQKGDIAEGYSVSREKKESFPLTVTSAQKNPTAFYLCASSATGTSGSSSYEQYFGPGTRLTVT.